This TCR beta chain was sequenced for a study of liver allograft versus peripheral blood T cells. In the study overall: Within transplanted livers, the T cell receptor repertoires were examined and compared against the repertoires present in the peripheral blood of liver transplant recipients.

The germline gives CDR1 SGHKS, CDR2 YYEKEE (reference sequence). The CDR3 consists of 13 residues. Trimming stripped 3 bases from V and 8 bases from J, with 14 bases between. In regard to this clonotype: Its antigen is unknown.

Whole-study results and caveats: T cell receptor repertoires inside liver allografts reportedly differed from those in peripheral blood.

One entry per CDR3 protein, called by TCRdb with MiXCR from the reads. The profile shows roughly 7,500 distinct CDR3 sequences, approximately 17% of them singletons. This sequence originates from a human patient who had a liver transplant. Among the T cells, some may be from the graft donor. The V gene is TRBV5-5, the J gene TRBJ1-2; D is perhaps TRBD1 (5 bases). The CDR3, as DNA: TGTGCCAGCAGCTCCCGGGACTACAGCGGCTACACCTTC. This encodes CASSSRDYSGYTF.